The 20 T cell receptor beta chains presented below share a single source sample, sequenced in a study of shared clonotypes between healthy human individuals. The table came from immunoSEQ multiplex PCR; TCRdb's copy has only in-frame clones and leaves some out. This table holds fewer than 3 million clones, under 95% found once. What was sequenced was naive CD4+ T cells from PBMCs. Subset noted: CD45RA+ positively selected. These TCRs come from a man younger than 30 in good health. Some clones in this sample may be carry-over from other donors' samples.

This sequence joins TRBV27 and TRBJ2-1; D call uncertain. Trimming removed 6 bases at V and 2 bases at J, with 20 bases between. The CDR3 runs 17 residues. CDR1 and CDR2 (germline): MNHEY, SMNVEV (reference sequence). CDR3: CASSTPGAAAAYNEQFF. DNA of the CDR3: TGTGCCAGCAGCACACCCGGTGCGGCTGCTGCCTACAATGAGCAGTTCTTC.

The CDR3: CARSSGQGRIPNYEQYF. The CDR3 DNA reads as TGTGCCAGAAGCTCGGGACAGGGGCGAATCCCTAACTACGAGCAGTACTTC. The V and J genes are TRBV5-3 and TRBJ2-7; 10 nucleotides match TRBD1. TRBV5-3 has ORF status, its function being uncertain. The V segment lost 3 bases and the J segment 3 bases; nucleotides outside the gene matches: 12. CDR3 length equals 17 residues.

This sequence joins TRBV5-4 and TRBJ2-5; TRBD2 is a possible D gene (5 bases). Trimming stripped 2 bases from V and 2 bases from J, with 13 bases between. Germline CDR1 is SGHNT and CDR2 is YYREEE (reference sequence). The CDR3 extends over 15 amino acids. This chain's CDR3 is CASSFMGSPQETQYF. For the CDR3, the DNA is TGTGCCAGCAGCTTTATGGGGAGCCCACAAGAGACCCAGTACTTC.

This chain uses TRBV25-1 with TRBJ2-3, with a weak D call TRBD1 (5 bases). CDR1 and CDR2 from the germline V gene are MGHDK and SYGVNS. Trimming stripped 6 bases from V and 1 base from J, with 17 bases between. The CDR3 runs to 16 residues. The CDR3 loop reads CASSGWQGPGTDTQYF. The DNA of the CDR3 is TGTGCCAGCAGCGGATGGCAGGGTCCAGGCACAGATACGCAGTATTTT. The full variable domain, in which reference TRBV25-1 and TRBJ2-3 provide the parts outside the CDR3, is EADIYQTPRYLVIGTGKKITLECSQTMGHDKMYWYQQDPGMELHLIHYSYGVNSTEKGDLSSESTVSRIRTEHFPLTLESARPSHTSQYLCASSGWQGPGTDTQYFGPGTRLTVL.

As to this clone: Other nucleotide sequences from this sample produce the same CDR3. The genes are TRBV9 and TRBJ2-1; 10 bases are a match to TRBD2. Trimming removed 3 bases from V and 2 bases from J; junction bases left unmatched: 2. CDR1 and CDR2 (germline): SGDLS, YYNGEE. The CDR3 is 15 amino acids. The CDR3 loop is CASSGTSGAYNEQFF. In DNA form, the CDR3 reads TGTGCCAGCAGCGGGACTAGCGGCGCCTACAATGAGCAGTTCTTC.

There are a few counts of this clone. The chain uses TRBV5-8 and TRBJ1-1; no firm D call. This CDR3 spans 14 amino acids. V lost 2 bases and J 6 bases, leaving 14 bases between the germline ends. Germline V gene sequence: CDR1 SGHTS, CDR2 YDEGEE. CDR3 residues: CASSFGRTSAEAFF. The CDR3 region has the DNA TGTGCCAGCAGCTTCGGACGGACCAGCGCTGAAGCTTTCTTT.

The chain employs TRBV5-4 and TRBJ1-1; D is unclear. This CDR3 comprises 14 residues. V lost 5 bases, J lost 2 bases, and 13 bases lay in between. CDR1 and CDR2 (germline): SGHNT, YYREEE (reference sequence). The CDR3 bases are TGTGCCAGCAGACCCGCGTCCCCAAACACTGAAGCTTTCTTT. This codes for CASRPASPNTEAFF.

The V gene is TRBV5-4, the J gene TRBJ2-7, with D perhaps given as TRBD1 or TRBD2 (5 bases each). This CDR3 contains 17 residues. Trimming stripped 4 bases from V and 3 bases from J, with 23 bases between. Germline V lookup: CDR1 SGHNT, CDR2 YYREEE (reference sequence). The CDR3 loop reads CASSLRVWDRGIYEQYF. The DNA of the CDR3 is TGTGCCAGCAGCCTGAGGGTTTGGGATAGGGGAATCTACGAGCAGTACTTC.

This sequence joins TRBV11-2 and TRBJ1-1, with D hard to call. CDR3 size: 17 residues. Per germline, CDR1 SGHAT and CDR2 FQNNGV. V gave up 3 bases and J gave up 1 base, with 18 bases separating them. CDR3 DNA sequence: TGTGCCAGCAGCTTGGATGGCGTGAATAGGAAGAACACTGAAGCTTTCTTT. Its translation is CASSLDGVNRKNTEAFF.

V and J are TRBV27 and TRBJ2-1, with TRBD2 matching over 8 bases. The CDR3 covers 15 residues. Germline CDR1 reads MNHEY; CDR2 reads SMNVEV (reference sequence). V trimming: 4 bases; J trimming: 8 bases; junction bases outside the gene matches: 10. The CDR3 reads CASSSPGLGGDEQFF. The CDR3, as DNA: TGTGCCAGCAGTTCGCCGGGACTAGGGGGGGATGAGCAGTTCTTC.

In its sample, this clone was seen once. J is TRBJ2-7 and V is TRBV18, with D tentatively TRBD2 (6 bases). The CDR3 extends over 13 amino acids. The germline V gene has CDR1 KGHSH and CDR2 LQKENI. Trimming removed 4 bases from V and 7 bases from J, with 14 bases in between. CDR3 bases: TGTGCCAGCTCACTCACGGAGGGCGAGGAGCAGTACTTC. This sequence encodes CASSLTEGEEQYF.

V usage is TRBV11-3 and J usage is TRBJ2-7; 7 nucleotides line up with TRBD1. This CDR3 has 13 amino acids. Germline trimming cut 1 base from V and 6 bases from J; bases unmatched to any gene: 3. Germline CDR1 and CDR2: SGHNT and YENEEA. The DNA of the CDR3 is TGTGCCAGCAGCTTAGTACAGGGGAGCGAGCAGTACTTC. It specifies CASSLVQGSEQYF.

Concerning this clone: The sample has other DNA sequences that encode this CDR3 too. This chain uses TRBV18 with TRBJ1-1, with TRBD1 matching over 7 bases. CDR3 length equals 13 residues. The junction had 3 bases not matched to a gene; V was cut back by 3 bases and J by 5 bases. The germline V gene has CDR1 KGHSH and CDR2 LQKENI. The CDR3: CASSPDRETEAFF. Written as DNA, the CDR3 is TGTGCCAGCTCACCCGACAGGGAAACTGAAGCTTTCTTT.

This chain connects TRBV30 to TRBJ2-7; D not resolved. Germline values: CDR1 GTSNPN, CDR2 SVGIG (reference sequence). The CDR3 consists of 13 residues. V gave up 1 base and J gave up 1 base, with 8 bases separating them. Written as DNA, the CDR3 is TGTGCCTGGAGTGCGGTTTTGTCCTACGAGCAGTACTTC. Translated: CAWSAVLSYEQYF.

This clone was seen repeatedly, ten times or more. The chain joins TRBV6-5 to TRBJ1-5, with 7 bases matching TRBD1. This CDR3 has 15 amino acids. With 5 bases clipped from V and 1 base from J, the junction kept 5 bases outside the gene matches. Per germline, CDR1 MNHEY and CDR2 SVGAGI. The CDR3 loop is CASSLSTGSNQPQHF. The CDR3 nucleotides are TGTGCCAGCAGTCTCTCGACAGGGAGCAATCAGCCCCAGCATTTT.

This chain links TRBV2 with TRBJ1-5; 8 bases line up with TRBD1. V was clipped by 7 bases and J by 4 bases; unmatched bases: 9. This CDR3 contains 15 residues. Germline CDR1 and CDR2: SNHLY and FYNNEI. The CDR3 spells CASIKGRQGNQPQHF. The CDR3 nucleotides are TGTGCCAGCATAAAAGGCCGACAGGGGAATCAGCCCCAGCATTTT.

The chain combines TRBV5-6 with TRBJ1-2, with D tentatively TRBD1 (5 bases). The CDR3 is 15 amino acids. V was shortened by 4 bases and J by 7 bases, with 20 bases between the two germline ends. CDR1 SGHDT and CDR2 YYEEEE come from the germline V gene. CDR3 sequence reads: CASSGGRQGFAGYTF. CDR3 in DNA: TGTGCCAGCAGCGGGGGGAGGCAGGGTTTTGCTGGCTACACCTTC.

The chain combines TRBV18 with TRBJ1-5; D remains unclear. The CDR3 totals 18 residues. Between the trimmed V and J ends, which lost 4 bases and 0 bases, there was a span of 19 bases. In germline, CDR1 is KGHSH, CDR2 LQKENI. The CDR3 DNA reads TGTGCCAGCTCACAAACCGCGTGGGAATCGTATAGCAATCAGCCCCAGCATTTT. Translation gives CASSQTAWESYSNQPQHF.

CDR3 sequence reads: CASSSTTGGWSYEQYF. The CDR3, as DNA: TGTGCCAGCAGCTCGACGACAGGGGGTTGGTCCTACGAGCAGTACTTC. The chain carries TRBV7-2 and TRBJ2-7, with 9 bases identical to TRBD1. The CDR3 is made up of 16 amino acids. Germline loops: CDR1 SGHTA, CDR2 FQGNSA. J gave up 1 base and V 4 bases, and 8 bases lay outside the gene matches.

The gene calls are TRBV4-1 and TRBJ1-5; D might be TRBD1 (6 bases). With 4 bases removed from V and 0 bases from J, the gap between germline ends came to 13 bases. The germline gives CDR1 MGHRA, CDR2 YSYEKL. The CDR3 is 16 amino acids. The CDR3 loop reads CASSPRAGDSNQPQHF. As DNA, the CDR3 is TGCGCCAGCAGCCCTCGGGCAGGGGATAGCAATCAGCCCCAGCATTTT.